The entry that follows covers one T cell receptor beta chain sequence. Its antigen remains undetermined. Base quality data are lacking; no much larger clone is found one base away. The data are from a study of vaccination and CD4 T cells after COVID-19 (dated by TCRdb to about 2022). Concerning the study at large: Convalescent patients had a positive SARS-CoV-2 result on nasal swab PCR, and of these patients, fewer than ten had mild disease and one had severe disease. In the convalescent cohort there were six males and four females, among whom were two Hispanic individuals, seven Caucasians, two Asians and one multiracial person. Each participant got two doses of either the Pfizer-BioNTech BNT162b2 vaccine (n=8) or the Moderna mRNA-1273 vaccine (n=2). Post-COVID blood samples were collected from convalescent patients a median of approximately 93 days after diagnosis, with a range of about 30 to 161 days. Post-vaccine blood samples were collected a median of about 66 days after the second vaccine dose, ranging from about 13 to 250 days. Overlapping spike peptide pools from SARS-CoV-2 and from the common cold coronaviruses HCoV-NL63, HCoV-OC43 and HCoV-229E were used as culture stimuli. Control cultures received a CEFX viral epitope pool as the positive control, an HIV-1 Nef peptide pool as the negative control, or no peptide. The spike-specific CD4+ TCR repertoire was compared before and after mRNA vaccination in 10 COVID-19 convalescent patients and a handful of infection-naive healthy vaccine recipients.

General findings and caveats noted by the study authors: Nearly all vaccine-specific clones in convalescent patients (304 of 307) were mono-reactive for SARS-CoV-2 spike rather than cross-reactive with common cold coronaviruses. Among convalescent patients, a median roughly 84% of the SARS-CoV-2-reactive clones seen after vaccination appeared only after vaccination, which suggests priming specific to the vaccine. The study included relatively few convalescent patients and did not analyze early timepoints after natural infection. An increase in the median number of SARS-CoV-2-reactive clonotypes from approximately 20 after infection to 38 after vaccination was observed, but the change was not found to be significant.

Libraries were constructed by PCR. DNA from cultured CD4+ T cells was subjected to TCR sequencing with the Oncomine TCR Beta short-read assay at the Johns Hopkins FTIC core. The QIAamp micro DNA kit was used to extract genomic DNA from the cultured CD4+ T cells. The Oncomine TCR Beta libraries from cultured CD4+ T cells were pooled using unique dual indexes and then sequenced on an Illumina iSeq 100. Per the original workflow: Non-productive sequences were removed, and CDR3s not starting with C, not ending with F or W, or shorter than 7 amino acids were discarded. The MANAFEST web application was used to identify antigen-specific clonotypes by comparing peptide-stimulated wells against reference wells and other culture wells. Positive clones required FDR below 0.05, an odds ratio above 5, and productive frequency above 0.1% in at least two of three replicate wells. A clonotype counted as cross-reactive if it showed significant expansion both in the SARS-CoV-2 spike wells and in at least one common cold coronavirus spike condition. Using R version 3.6.1, CDR3 homology was evaluated through Levenshtein distances (stringdist) along with unrooted phylogenetic trees (ape). The public reads were reprocessed in TCRdb via fastp at Q25 and MiXCR, keeping in-frame beta chains. When rows share a CDR3 protein, they turn into one entry using the most common DNA and genes. TCRdb's processing, not the authors', yielded these V and J calls. The sample data list 25,000 or so distinct CDR3 sequences, and about 54% of these were observed just once. The ten largest account for roughly 2.8% of the sample.

Per the publication, the treatment or condition label means: approximately 11-day PBMC culture with coronavirus spike peptide pools or control peptides (ViraFEST assay). The study used the ViraFEST assay, which expanded antigen-specific T cells with peptide pools and then identified expanded clonotypes by TCR sequencing. Positive SARS-CoV-2 PCR tests in the convalescent patients dated from March to December 2020, before Alpha, Beta and Delta variants emerged in the United States. PBMCs were cultured at roughly 2 million per well in IMDM supplemented with about 5% human AB serum and about 10 IU/ml IL-2, with about 9 ug/ml peptide pools added. Half of the culture medium was replaced with fresh IL-2-containing medium on days 3 and 7. CD4+ T cells were isolated after around 11 days of culture through negative selection using the EasySep CD4+ T cell isolation kit. Ficoll-Paque Plus gradient centrifugation was used to isolate PBMCs from whole blood, and the isolated PBMCs were then either used fresh or cryopreserved at -140C. Triplicate wells were generally used for each culture condition.

Reading from cysteine to phenylalanine, the CDR3 counts 15 amino acids. The entry retains the CDR3 DNA only, 45 bases that are in frame from base 1. Trimming takes 2 bases from V and 9 bases from J, and the germline ends sit 20 bases apart. Looking up the germline V gene yields CDR1 SGHTA and CDR2 FQGNSA. The chain couples TRBV7-2 to TRBJ2-7; TRBD2 could be the D gene, as 6 bases match. The material sequenced was CD4+ T cells from blood, cultured in vitro. The sequence came from a human donor who had recovered from COVID-19. The DNA sequence is given as TGTGCCAGCAGCTTATCTTCCAGCGGAGGGCATGCGCAGTACTTC. It translates as CASSLSSSGGHAQYF.